These T cell receptor beta chains were read from a single sample in a study of T-cell reconstitution after alpha-beta-depleted transplantation in children. TCRdb fed the PCR reads into MiXCR, producing one record per CDR3 protein. The top ten clones hold 14% of a sample with approximately 520,000 distinct CDR3 sequences, roughly 11% of them seen once. The sequencing here drew on PBMCs, mostly from graft donor cells, taken 180 days after TCRalphabeta/CD19-depleted stem cell transplant. These receptors were collected from a female patient aged 2-15 years who had a stem cell transplant for aplastic anemia, so the T cells may come from the graft donor. CDR3s include the opening cysteine and the closing phenylalanine or tryptophan. Each record gives: D gene, clone size, V gene, J gene, CDR3 DNA, CDR3 protein. D genes are given only for firm matches. The listing skips clone size in some rows; elsewhere it reads once, few, many or a size class.

NA	NA	TRBV27	TRBJ1-2	TGTGCCAGCAGTTTATGGTCGGGGGGGCTGGACTATGGCTACACCTTC	CASSLWSGGLDYGYTF
TRBD2	NA	TRBV6-2/TRBV6-3	TRBJ2-1	TGTGCCAGCAGTTCTCGGGTGATAGGACTAGCGGAGTACTACAATGAGCAGTTCTTC	CASSSRVIGLAEYYNEQFF
NA	few	TRBV6-5	TRBJ2-1	TGTGCCAGCAGTTACTCGGGGATGGGGCTATACAATGAGCAGTTCTTC	CASSYSGMGLYNEQFF
TRBD2	NA	TRBV18	TRBJ2-7	TGTGCCAGCTCACAGCTACCGGGACTAGCGTCCTCCTACGAGCAGTACTTC	CASSQLPGLASSYEQYF
TRBD2	NA	TRBV28	TRBJ2-7	TGTGCCAGCACCGGGGGACTAGCGGGAGGTTACGAGCAGTACTTC	CASTGGLAGGYEQYF
NA	few	TRBV7-2	TRBJ1-5	TGTGCCAGCAGCTTAGAGACTGGTCAGCCCCAGCATTTT	CASSLETGQPQHF
NA	NA	TRBV12-5	TRBJ2-1	TGTGCTAGTGCCTCCCCGGGACGGATATACAATGAGCAGTTCTTC	CASASPGRIYNEQFF
NA	few	TRBV5-1	TRBJ2-3	TGCGCCAGCAGCTTGGACCTAACCTCTGATACGCAGTATTTT	CASSLDLTSDTQYF
TRBD2	few	TRBV20-1	TRBJ2-3	TGCAGTGCTCATCTAGCGGGAGGTTCCCTGAAATATTTT	CSAHLAGGSLKYF
NA	NA	TRBV9	TRBJ2-6	TGTGCCAGCAGCCGAGGAAGGGGGGGGGCAGGGCCCTCTGGGGCCAACGTCCTGACTTTC	CASSRGRGGAGPSGANVLTF
TRBD1	NA	TRBV29-1	TRBJ2-7	TGCAGCGTTGAAGCGACAGGGTACGAGCAGTACTTC	CSVEATGYEQYF
TRBD2	NA	TRBV15	TRBJ2-3	TGTGCCACCAGCAGTCCACTAGCGGGGCCCCCAGATACGCAGTATTTT	CATSSPLAGPPDTQYF
NA	NA	TRBV12-3/TRBV12-4	TRBJ1-5	TGTGCCAGCAGTTTAAGGGGGTACGATCAGCCCCAGCATTTT	CASSLRGYDQPQHF